This T cell receptor (beta chain) is drawn from a study of blood T cell repertoires in COVID-19. The overall study: From the United States, Italy and Spain came samples of acute and convalescent COVID-19. From T cells, B-cell-depleted T cells, or PBMCs came the material, which was cDNA or gDNA.

Germline CDR1 reads SGHVS; CDR2 reads FQNEAQ. V dropped 2 bases and J dropped 4 bases, with 8 bases sitting between them. The CDR3 is 13 amino acids. Authors' methods: Amplification from reference gene primers served as the basis for estimated nucleated cell counts. Generated by immunoSEQ multiplex PCR, the TCRdb table keeps only in-frame clones and is missing some. The V and J calls and clone size are taken from that table; D and trimming were inferred from the DNA. The data show 150,000 to 200,000 clones, with 85% to 90% seen just once and roughly 0.85% held by the top ten. The TCR sequence derives from a woman between 18 and 29 years old who had recovered from COVID-19. The material sequenced was peripheral blood. J is TRBJ1-1 and V is TRBV7-8; a weak D match, TRBD1 (5 bases). The CDR3 bases are TGTGCCAGCAGCTTAAAAAGGGGCACTGAAGCTTTCTTT. Encoded protein: CASSLKRGTEAFF.